This T cell receptor (beta chain) was identified during a study of Ad26.COV2.S vaccination and SARS-CoV-2 variants. This clone was picked up one time. Its antigen is currently unknown. General study points: The analyses of TCR breadth and depth may have understated the size of total T cell responses. Higher spike-specific TCR breadth was found in vaccine recipients than in placebo recipients. Across vaccine and placebo recipients, the breadth of non-spike TCRs was similar.

Assay: immunoSEQ multiplex PCR; the TCRdb copy retains only in-frame clones and omits some. The sample has fewer than 100,000 clones, less than 85% seen once; the top ten hold 16%. The germline V gene has CDR1 LNHDA and CDR2 SQIVND (reference sequence). The CDR3 spans 17 residues. Losses at the gene ends were 3 bases for V and 0 bases for J; bases not matched to a gene: 5. The V call is TRBV19, the J call TRBJ2-1; 10 bases agree with TRBD2. The source is a human donor who had recovered from COVID-19. Sequenced here: peripheral blood, sampled after recovery from COVID-19. CDR3 DNA sequence: TGTGCCAGTAGTATTAGGACTAGCGGAGTCTCCTACAATGAGCAGTTCTTC. Its translation: CASSIRTSGVSYNEQFF.